This T cell receptor (beta chain) came from a study of T cell responses to AZD1222 COVID-19 vaccine. Study outcomes and limitations: Targets within unmutated variant regions were reportedly found for nearly half of spike-specific TCRs. With two AZD1222 doses given, Spike-specific TCR breadth and depth both rose. Repertoire sampling happened only post peak T cell response. Females outnumbered males among donors, who were mostly white British; clonal diversity was possibly underestimated.

Measured with immunoSEQ multiplex PCR; TCRdb has only the in-frame clones, and not every one. The table includes some 130,000 clones, about 87% detected once. This CDR3 spans 15 amino acids. The germline V gene has CDR1 LGHNA and CDR2 YSLEER. The V end lost 0 bases, the J end lost 4 bases, and 7 bases lay between the germline ends. Notes on this clone: Its target is unknown.

The chain recombines TRBV4-3 with TRBJ1-6, with D uncertain. The receptor was derived from an adult in good health. Sequencing used peripheral blood, obtained on day 0 of AZD1222 vaccination. This chain's CDR3 is CASSQDFVYNSPLHF. CDR3 DNA sequence: TGCGCCAGCAGCCAAGATTTTGTGTATAATTCACCCCTCCACTTT.